Below, one TCR beta chain is given with its context. Its cognate antigen is unknown. Method: immunoSEQ multiplex PCR; TCRdb's copy keeps in-frame clones and lacks some. The sample records 49,000 or so clones, about half being singletons. This entry is derived from a study of cytotoxic CD8 clonotypes in ibrutinib-treated CLL. Study summary: Response specimens were obtained following a median treatment duration of around 12 months, with a range of 6 to 36. Findings of the study overall: Public clonotypes were rare and shrank or held steady on treatment. Clonality (at baseline) was higher than in age-matched healthy donors and tracked circulating CD8+ T-cell counts. Clonality climbed at ibrutinib response, then dropped toward baseline at progression.

The ends lost 2 bases at V and 5 bases at J; junction bases unmatched: 6. CDR1 is MNHNY and CDR2 is SVGAGI in the germline V gene (reference sequence). This CDR3 has 16 amino acids. This TCR came from a human donor with chronic lymphocytic leukemia. The chain has TRBV6-6 and TRBJ2-7; 13 nucleotides agree with TRBD2. Material: PBMCs, obtained after 12 months of ibrutinib treatment. The CDR3 is CASSYGLAGAGDEQYF. The CDR3, as DNA: TGTGCCAGCAGTTACGGACTAGCGGGAGCAGGCGACGAGCAGTACTTC.